This entry describes one T cell receptor beta chain. Its specific antigen is unknown. No base quality values were provided; no much bigger clone lies one nucleotide off. CD8 naive samples were CD45RO-negative cells positively selected for CCR7, giving a CD45RA+CCR7+ population that excluded TemRA cells. Healthy HIV-negative adults with no recently reported acute infections or vaccinations were included as donors. Every donor was a Caucasian adult residing in Nashville, Tennessee, USA. After blood collection by leukapheresis, PBMCs were isolated using Ficoll-Histopaque density gradient centrifugation and then cryopreserved in the vapor phase of liquid nitrogen. Analytical flow cytometry was used to check the purity and quantity of every magnetically sorted T cell population. Genomic DNA was isolated from each sorted fraction and quantified by UV absorbance on a Nanodrop 2000c. The sample comes from a study of shared clonotypes between healthy human individuals (dated by TCRdb to about 2020). Describing the broader study: The cohort comprised a couple of women and a few men aged 18 to 49 years. Per donor, three plates each were used for CD4 naive and CD4 memory, two for CD8 naive, and one for CD8 memory. Blood TCR repertoires of 5 or 6 healthy adults were deeply sequenced to estimate repertoire size and the extent of clonotype sharing between individuals. Libraries were prepared and TCR repertoires were sequenced by different laboratories using diverse techniques, in order to increase sequencing depth and limit assay-specific biases. Leukapheresis yielded between about 0.9 and 9.5 billion PBMCs per donor.

Using the deep immunoSEQ assay, TCR CDR3 regions were amplified from genomic DNA by multiplex PCR. For each cell subset, the extracted genomic DNA was distributed evenly across all wells of several immunoSEQ 96-well plates, and each plate served as one replicate. For sorted subsets, 150 to 250 ng of genomic DNA, equivalent to 25,000 to 35,000 T cell genomes, went into each replicate PCR. Purified libraries were quantified with a Qubit 3.0 fluorometer, sized on a Bioanalyzer 2100, and re-quantified with the KAPA Library Quantification kit. Every immunoSEQ 96-well plate was sequenced on a separate single-read 150-cycle Illumina NextSeq 550 flow cell. Regarding the original processing steps: Because the immunoSEQ output included only junctional sequences and no quality scores, the filtering could not be the same as the filtering used for full-length reads. To assign V/J genes and CDR3, sequences were annotated against IMGT germline references using PyIR, a Python wrapper for IgBLAST v1.9. Any read was removed if the V/J assignment was weak (E-value above 1e-6), the CDR3 was missing, or the read contained stop codons, out-of-frame junctions, or ambiguous translated residues. V3J clonotypes were defined as sequences sharing the same inferred V gene, J gene, and CDR3 amino acid sequence. To compute the percentage overlap between repertoires, the number of shared unique clonotypes was divided by the size of the smaller repertoire. Repertoire richness was assessed with RTK rarefaction, the Chao1 estimator, and Recon v2.1 estimates of unobserved clonotypes. OLGA was used to compute generation probabilities for all TCRbeta clonotypes that the gDNA method yielded from four donors. TCRdb re-hosts the immuneACCESS table, in-frame sequences only. Its copies lack some clones; in the studies checked, an unresolved V gene accounts for under half of them, and the cause for the rest is not known. V and J calls and clone size are as listed in that table; D and trimming were resolved from the DNA. The sample profile shows approximately 840,000 clones; about 96% of them were found once. The biggest ten clones account for less than 0.25% of the sample.

What the research found in general, with its limitations: Compared with non-shared clonotypes, clonotypes shared by all four sorted-subset donors had higher generation probabilities. Incomplete sequencing was indicated by rarefaction of sorted-subset datasets, despite the large sequencing depth. The genetic and exposure-history diversity represented was limited by the small number of donors. Pairwise subsampling led to the expectation that sequencing depth would affect the degree of clonotype sharing among donors. Naive subsets generally had larger estimated clonotype richness than memory subsets did. Sampling was restricted to blood, and TCR repertoires in tissue are likely to differ from TCR repertoires in blood. When several donors were compared, the shared fraction of clonotypes was about 5.2% for naive CD4, 3.5% for naive CD8, roughly 2.3% for memory CD4, and 0.35% to 0.4% for memory CD8.

Trimming removed 2 bases from V and 0 bases from J, leaving 6 bases between the germline ends. CDR1 and CDR2 (WNHNN, SYGVQD) derive from the germline V gene (reference sequence). Counted from cysteine to phenylalanine, this CDR3 has 14 amino acids. Only the CDR3 DNA stays, 42 bases, in frame from base 1. Rearrangement joined TRBV10-1 to TRBJ2-3; the D region possibly corresponds to TRBD1 (5 bases align). The TCR comes from a man aged 25 to 40 in good health. The sample consisted of naive CD8+ T cells sorted from blood. This specimen's cell subset or site label, interpreted: CD45RA+CCR7+. This receptor carries the CDR3 CASSEPGSTDTQYF. The sequence in DNA is TGCGCCAGCAGTGAGCCAGGGAGCACAGATACGCAGTATTTT.